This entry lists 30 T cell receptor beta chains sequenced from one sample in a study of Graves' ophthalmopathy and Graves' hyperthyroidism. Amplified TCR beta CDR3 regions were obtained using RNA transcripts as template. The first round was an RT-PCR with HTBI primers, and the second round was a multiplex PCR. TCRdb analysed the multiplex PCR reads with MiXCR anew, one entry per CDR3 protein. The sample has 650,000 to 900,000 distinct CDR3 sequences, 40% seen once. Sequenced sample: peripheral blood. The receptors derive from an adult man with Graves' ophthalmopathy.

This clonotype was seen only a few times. The CDR3, as DNA: TGTGCCAGCAGTTCCGGTAGTCAGCCCCAGCATTTT. The encoded protein is CASSSGSQPQHF. This chain connects TRBV28 to TRBJ1-5; D is unclear. Trimming took 4 bases from V and 6 from J, leaving 7 bases between them. Germline CDR1 MDHEN, CDR2 SYDVKM. The CDR3 loop spans 12 amino acids.

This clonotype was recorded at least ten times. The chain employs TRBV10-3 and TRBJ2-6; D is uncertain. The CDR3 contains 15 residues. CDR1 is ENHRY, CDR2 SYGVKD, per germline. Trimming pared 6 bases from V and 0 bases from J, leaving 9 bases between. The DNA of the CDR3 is TGTGCCATCAGAGAGGACGCCTCTGGGGCCAACGTCCTGACTTTC. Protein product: CAIREDASGANVLTF.

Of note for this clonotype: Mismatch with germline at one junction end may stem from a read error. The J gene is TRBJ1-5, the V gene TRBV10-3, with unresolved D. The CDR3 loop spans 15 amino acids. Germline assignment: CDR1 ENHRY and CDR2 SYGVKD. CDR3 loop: CASSVGRNGNQPQHF. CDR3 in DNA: TGTGCCAGCAGTGTAGGTCGGAATGGCAATCAGCCCCAGCATTTT.

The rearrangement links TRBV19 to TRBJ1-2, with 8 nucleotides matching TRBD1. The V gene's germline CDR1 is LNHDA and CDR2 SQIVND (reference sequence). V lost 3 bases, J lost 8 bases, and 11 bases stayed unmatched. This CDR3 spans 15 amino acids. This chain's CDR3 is CASSISGTGARGYTF. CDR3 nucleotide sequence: TGTGCCAGTAGTATCTCCGGGACAGGAGCACGCGGCTACACCTTC.

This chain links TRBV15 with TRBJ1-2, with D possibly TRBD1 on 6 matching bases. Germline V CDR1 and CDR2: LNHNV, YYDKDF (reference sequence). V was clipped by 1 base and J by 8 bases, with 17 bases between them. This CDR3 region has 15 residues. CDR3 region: CATSRGTARWGGYTF. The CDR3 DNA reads TGTGCCACCAGCAGAGGGACAGCCAGATGGGGAGGCTACACCTTC.

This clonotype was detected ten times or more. CDR3 DNA: TGTGCCAGCAGCTTGGAGGCAGGGCCGTATGGCTACACCTTC. Its protein is CASSLEAGPYGYTF. V and J are TRBV5-5 and TRBJ1-2, with a tentative D call TRBD1 (5 bases). The V gene lost 0 bases and the J gene lost 5 bases, with 11 bases spanning the gap. The germline CDR1 and CDR2 sequences are SGHKS and YYEKEE (reference sequence). The CDR3 totals 14 residues.

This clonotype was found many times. CDR3 sequence reads: CSAMRDHGYTF. Here the CDR3 DNA reads TGCAGCGCCATGCGAGACCACGGCTACACCTTC. V and J are TRBV29-1 and TRBJ1-2; D is undetermined. From germline, CDR1 is SQVTM and CDR2 ANQGSEA. The CDR3 is 11 amino acids. Trimming took 7 bases from V and 8 from J, leaving 14 bases between them.

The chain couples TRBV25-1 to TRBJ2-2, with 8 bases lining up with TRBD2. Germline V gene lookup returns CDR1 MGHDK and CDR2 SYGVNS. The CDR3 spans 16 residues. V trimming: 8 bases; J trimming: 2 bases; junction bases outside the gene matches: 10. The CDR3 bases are TGTGCCAGCTGCCAAGACGGGGGGGCCAACACCGGGGAGCTGTTTTTT. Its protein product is CASCQDGGANTGELFF.

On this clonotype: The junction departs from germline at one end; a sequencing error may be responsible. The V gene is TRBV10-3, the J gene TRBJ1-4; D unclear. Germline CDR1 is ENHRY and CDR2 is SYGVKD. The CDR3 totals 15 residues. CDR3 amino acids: CASSLFPPTNEKLFF. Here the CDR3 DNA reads TGTGCCAGCAGTTTATTCCCCCCAACTAATGAAAAACTGTTTTTT.

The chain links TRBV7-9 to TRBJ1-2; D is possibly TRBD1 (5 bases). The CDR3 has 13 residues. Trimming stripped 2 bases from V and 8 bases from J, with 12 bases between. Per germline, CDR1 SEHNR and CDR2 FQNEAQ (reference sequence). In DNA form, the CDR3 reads TGTGCCAGCAGCTTACCTCCAAGACAGGGCTACACCTTC. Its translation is CASSLPPRQGYTF. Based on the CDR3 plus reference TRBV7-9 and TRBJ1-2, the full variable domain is DTGVSQNPRHKITKRGQNVTFRCDPISEHNRLYWYRQTLGQGPEFLTYFQNEAQLEKSRLLSDRFSAERPKGSFSTLEIQRTEQGDSAMYLCASSLPPRQGYTFGSGTRLTVV.

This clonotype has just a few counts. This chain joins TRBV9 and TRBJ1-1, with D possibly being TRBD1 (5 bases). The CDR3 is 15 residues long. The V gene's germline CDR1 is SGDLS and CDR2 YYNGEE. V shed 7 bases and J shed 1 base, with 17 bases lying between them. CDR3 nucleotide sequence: TGTGCCAGCTCGGAACCGGGACGGAAGAACACTGAAGCTTTCTTT. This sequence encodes CASSEPGRKNTEAFF. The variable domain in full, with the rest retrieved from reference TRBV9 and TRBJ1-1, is DSGVTQTPKHLITATGQRVTLRCSPRSGDLSVYWYQQSLDQGLQFLIQYYNGEERAKGNILERFSAQQFPDLHSELNLSSLELGDSALYFCASSEPGRKNTEAFFGQGTRLTVV.

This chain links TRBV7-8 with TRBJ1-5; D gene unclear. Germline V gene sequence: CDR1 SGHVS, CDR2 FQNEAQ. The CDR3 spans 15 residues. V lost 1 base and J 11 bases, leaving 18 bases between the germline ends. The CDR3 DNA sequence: TGTGCCAGCAGCTTAGTAGTCCGGCGACTAGAGACCCAGCATTTT. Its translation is CASSLVVRRLETQHF.

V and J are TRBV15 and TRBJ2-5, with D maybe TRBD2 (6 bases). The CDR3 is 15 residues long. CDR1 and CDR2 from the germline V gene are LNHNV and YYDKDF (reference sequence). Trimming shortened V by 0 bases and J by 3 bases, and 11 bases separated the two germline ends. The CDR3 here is CATSRDPGGEETQYF. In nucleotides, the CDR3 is TGTGCCACCAGCAGAGATCCCGGAGGGGAAGAGACCCAGTACTTC.

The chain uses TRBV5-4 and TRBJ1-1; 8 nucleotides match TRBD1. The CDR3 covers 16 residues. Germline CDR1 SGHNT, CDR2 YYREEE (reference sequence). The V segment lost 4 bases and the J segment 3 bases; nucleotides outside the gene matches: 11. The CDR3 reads CASSVEGPDRDTEAFF. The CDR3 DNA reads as TGTGCCAGCAGCGTTGAAGGACCGGACAGGGACACTGAAGCTTTCTTT.

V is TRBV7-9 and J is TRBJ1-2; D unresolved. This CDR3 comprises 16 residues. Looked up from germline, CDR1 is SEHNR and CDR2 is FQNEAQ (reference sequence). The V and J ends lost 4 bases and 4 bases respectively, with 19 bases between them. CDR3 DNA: TGTGCCAGCAGCTCAATGGGAGGGCCCTCTTCCTATGGCTACACCTTC. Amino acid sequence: CASSSMGGPSSYGYTF.

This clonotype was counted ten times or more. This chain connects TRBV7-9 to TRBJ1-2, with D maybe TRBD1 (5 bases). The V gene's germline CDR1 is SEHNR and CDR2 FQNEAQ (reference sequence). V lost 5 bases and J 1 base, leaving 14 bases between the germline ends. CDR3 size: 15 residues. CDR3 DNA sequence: TGTGCCAGCAGCCTCGGGGCAGGGAATAACTATGGCTACACCTTC. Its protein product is CASSLGAGNNYGYTF.

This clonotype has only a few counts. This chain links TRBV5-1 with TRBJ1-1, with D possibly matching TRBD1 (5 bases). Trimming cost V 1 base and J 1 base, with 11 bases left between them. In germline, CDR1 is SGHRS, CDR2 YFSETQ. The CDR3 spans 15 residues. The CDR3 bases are TGCGCCAGCAGCTTGTACGGGGGAGGGAACACTGAAGCTTTCTTT. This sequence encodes CASSLYGGGNTEAFF.

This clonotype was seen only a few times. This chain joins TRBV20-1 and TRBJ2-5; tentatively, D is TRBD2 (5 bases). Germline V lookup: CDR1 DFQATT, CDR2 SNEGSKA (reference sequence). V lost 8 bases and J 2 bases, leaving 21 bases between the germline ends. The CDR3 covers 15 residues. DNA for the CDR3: TGCAGTCCCCAGGACGTTCGGAGGAATCAAGAGACCCAGTACTTC. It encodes CSPQDVRRNQETQYF.

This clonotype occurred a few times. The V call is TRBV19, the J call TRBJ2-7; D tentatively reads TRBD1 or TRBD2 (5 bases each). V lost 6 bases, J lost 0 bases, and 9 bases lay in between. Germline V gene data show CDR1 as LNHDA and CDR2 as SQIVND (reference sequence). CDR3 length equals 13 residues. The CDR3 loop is CASRGGGSYEQYF. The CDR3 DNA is TGTGCCAGTAGGGGTGGGGGCTCCTACGAGCAGTACTTC.

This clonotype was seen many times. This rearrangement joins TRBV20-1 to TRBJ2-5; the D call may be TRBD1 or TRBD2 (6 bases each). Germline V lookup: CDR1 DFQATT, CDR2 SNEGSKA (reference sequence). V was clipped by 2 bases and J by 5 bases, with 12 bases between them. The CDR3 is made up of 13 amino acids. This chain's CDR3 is CSARQGGSETQYF. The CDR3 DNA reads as TGCAGTGCTAGACAAGGGGGGTCGGAGACCCAGTACTTC.

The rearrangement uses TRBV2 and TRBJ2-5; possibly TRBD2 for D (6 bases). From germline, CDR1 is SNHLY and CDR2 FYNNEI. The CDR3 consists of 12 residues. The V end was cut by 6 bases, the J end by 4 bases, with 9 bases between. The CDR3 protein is CASRAGLETQYF. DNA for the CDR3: TGTGCCAGCAGGGCGGGATTAGAGACCCAGTACTTC.

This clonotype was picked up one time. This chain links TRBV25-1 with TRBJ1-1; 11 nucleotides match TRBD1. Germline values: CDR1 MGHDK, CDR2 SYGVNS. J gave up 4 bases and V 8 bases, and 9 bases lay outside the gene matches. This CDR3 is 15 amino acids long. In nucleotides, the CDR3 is TGTGCCAGCGTAAAACGGGGACAGGGGGGCACTGAAGCTTTCTTT. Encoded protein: CASVKRGQGGTEAFF.

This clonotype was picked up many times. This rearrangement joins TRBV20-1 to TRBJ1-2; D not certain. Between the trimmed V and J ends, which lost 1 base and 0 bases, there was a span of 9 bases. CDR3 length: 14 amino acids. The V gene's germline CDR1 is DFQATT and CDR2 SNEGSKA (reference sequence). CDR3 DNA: TGCAGTGCTAGAGGGGCTAGGACTAACTATGGCTACACCTTC. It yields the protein CSARGARTNYGYTF.

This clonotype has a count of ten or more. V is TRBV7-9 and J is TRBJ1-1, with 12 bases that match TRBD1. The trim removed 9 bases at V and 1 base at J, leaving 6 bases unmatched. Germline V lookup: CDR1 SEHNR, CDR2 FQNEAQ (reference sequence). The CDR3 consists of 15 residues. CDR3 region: CASTGTGGPNTEAFF. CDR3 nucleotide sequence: TGTGCCAGTACCGGGACAGGGGGCCCGAACACTGAAGCTTTCTTT.

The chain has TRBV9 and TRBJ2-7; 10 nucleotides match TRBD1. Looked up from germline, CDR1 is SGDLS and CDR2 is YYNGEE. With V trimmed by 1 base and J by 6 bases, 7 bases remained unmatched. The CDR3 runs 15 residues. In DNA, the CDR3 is TGTGCCAGCAGCGTATCAGGGACAGGGGCGCTCGAGCAGTACTTC. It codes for CASSVSGTGALEQYF.

CDR3 coding DNA: TGTGCCAGCAGCTTCGATCCTCGGACCAAGGGCTACACCTTC. Its translation is CASSFDPRTKGYTF. This chain joins TRBV5-8 and TRBJ1-2; D is undetermined. Germline CDR1 reads SGHTS; CDR2 reads YDEGEE. This CDR3 comprises 14 residues. Trimming took off 2 bases at V and 8 bases at J, with 16 bases between the two ends.

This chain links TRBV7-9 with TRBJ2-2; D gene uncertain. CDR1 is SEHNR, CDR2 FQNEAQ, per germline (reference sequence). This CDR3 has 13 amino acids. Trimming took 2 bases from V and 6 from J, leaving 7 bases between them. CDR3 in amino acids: CASSLRSPGELFF. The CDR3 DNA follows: TGTGCCAGCAGCTTAAGGAGTCCCGGGGAGCTGTTTTTT.

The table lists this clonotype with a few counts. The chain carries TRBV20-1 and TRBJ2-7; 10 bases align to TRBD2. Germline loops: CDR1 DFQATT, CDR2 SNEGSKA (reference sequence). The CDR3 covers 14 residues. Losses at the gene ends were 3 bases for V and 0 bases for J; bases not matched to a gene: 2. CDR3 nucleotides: TGCAGTGCTAGGGCTAGCGGGGGCTCCTACGAGCAGTACTTC. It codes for CSARASGGSYEQYF.

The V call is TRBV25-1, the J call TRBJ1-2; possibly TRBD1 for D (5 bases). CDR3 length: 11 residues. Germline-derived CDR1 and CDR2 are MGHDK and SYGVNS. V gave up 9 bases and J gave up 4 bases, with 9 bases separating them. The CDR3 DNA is TGTGCCAGACCGACAGCCTATGGCTACACCTTC. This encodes CARPTAYGYTF.

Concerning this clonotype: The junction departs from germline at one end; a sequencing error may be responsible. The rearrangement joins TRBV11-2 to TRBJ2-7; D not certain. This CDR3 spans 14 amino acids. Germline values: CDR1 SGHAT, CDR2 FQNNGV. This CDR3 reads CASSQVGPAYEQYF. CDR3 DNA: TGCGCCAGCAGCCAAGTAGGGCCAGCCTACGAGCAGTACTTC.